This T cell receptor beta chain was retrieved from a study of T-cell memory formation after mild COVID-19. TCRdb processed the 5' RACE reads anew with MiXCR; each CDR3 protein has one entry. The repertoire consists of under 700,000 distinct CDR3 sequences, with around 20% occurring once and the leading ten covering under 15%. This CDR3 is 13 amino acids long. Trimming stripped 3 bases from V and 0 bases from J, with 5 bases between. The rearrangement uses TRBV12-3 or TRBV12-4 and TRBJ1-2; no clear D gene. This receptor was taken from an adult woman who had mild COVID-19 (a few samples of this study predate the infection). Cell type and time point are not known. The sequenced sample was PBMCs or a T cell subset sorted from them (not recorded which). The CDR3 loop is CASSFKSNYGYTF. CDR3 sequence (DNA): TGTGCCAGCAGTTTTAAGTCTAACTATGGCTACACCTTC.